This T cell receptor (beta chain) was sequenced in a study of radiation and T cells in renal cell carcinoma. This CDR3 region has 13 residues. V was pared by 4 bases and J by 3 bases, with 9 bases between. Germline V gene data show CDR1 as SGHRS and CDR2 as YFSETQ. The method was immunoSEQ multiplex PCR; TCRdb's version includes in-frame clones alone and lacks a portion of them. The table shows 140,000 to 150,000 clones, with 65% to 90% occurring only once. Time point meaning: blood 4 weeks post-SBRT, at nephrectomy. The treatment is: 15 Gy SBRT to primary tumor, nephrectomy 4 weeks later. Clear cell pathology was present in this patient's renal cell carcinoma.

This specimen consisted of blood, obtained from a patient whose treatment included radiotherapy and nephrectomy. The TCR originated in a woman in her fifties or sixties with renal cell carcinoma. V and J are TRBV5-1 and TRBJ2-3; D might be TRBD1 (5 bases). CDR3 sequence: CASSTRETDTQYF. CDR3 nucleotides: TGCGCCAGCAGCACCAGGGAAACAGATACGCAGTATTTT.